The rows below give T cell receptor beta chains drawn from one sample of a study of molecular identifiers for immune sequencing clone quantification. MiXCR, applied by TCRdb to the PCR reads, yields one record per CDR3 protein. The repertoire holds fewer than 30,000 distinct CDR3 sequences, 17% seen once, with approximately 1% in the top ten. The sample taken for sequencing was naive CD8+ T cells from blood, with Jurkat cell RNA spiked in. The receptors here all came from a human donor in good health. Some libraries in this study had Jurkat cell RNA spiked in. Both conserved end residues are part of each CDR3. D genes are given only for firm matches. The listing skips clone size in some rows; elsewhere it reads once, few, many or a size class.

>TRBV29-1|TRBJ2-1|13|.|many
CSVQRAAYNEQFF
TGCAGCGTACAGCGAGCCGCCTACAATGAGCAGTTCTTC
>TRBV13|TRBJ2-3|15|.|many
CASRSGLTSTDTQYF
TGTGCCAGCAGATCGGGACTGACTAGCACAGATACGCAGTATTTT
>TRBV20-1|TRBJ1-1|14|.|many
CSARFSGRLEEAFF
TGCAGTGCTAGATTTTCGGGCAGGCTTGAGGAAGCTTTCTTT
>TRBV2|TRBJ2-3|13|TRBD1|many
CASRGQGADTQYF
TGTGCCAGCAGGGGGCAGGGGGCAGATACGCAGTATTTT
>TRBV7-9|TRBJ2-3|13|.|medium-sized
CASSLVYTDTQYF
TGTGCCAGCAGCTTAGTATACACAGATACGCAGTATTTT
>TRBV28|TRBJ1-5|15|TRBD1|many
CASSSGDRVNQPQHF
TGTGCCAGCAGTTCCGGGGACAGGGTCAATCAGCCCCAGCATTTT
>TRBV2|TRBJ1-1|14|TRBD1|.
CASQLGQGRTEAFF
TGTGCCAGTCAGTTGGGACAGGGACGAACTGAAGCTTTCTTT
>TRBV4-3|TRBJ1-1|16|.|many
CASSQDTATRGGEAFF
TGCGCCAGCAGCCAAGATACCGCAACCAGGGGAGGTGAAGCTTTCTTT
>TRBV6-6|TRBJ2-3|15|TRBD1|many
CASSGQGASTDTQYF
TGTGCCAGCAGTGGACAGGGGGCTAGCACAGATACGCAGTATTTT
>TRBV29-1|TRBJ2-7|15|.|many
CSVEDGTDSIGEQYF
TGCAGCGTTGAAGACGGGACGGACTCTATCGGGGAGCAGTACTTC
>TRBV7-9|TRBJ2-7|11|.|many
CASSLAGEQYF
TGTGCCAGCAGCTTAGCCGGCGAGCAGTACTTC
>TRBV27|TRBJ2-2|12|.|many
CASSYGSGELFF
TGTGCCAGCAGTTATGGATCCGGGGAGCTGTTTTTT
>TRBV4-3|TRBJ2-3|17|TRBD2|many
CASSQTGTSGFVYTQYF
TGCGCCAGCAGCCAAACCGGGACTAGCGGCTTTGTGTATACGCAGTATTTT
>TRBV7-2|TRBJ2-3|15|.|.
CASSVSGSSTDTQYF
TGTGCCAGCAGCGTGAGCGGTTCTAGCACAGATACGCAGTATTTT
>TRBV7-9|TRBJ2-3|15|.|many
CASSLVQGMTDTQYF
TGTGCCAGCAGCTTAGTGCAGGGAATGACAGATACGCAGTATTTT
>TRBV15|TRBJ2-3|18|.|many
CATSSYGTVASEPDTQYF
TGTGCCACCAGCAGTTATGGCACGGTGGCTAGCGAGCCAGATACGCAGTATTTT
>TRBV7-2|TRBJ2-7|20|TRBD2|.
CASSLSWDRTVLAGAYEQYF
TGTGCCAGCAGCTTATCATGGGACAGGACAGTACTAGCGGGGGCCTACGAGCAGTACTTC
>TRBV7-8|TRBJ2-7|16|.|many
CASSSLDRSLFYEQYF
TGTGCCAGCAGCTCCCTCGACCGGTCTTTGTTCTACGAGCAGTACTTC
>TRBV28|TRBJ2-4|16|TRBD1|medium-sized
CASSPIPRDREYIQYF
TGTGCCAGCAGTCCCATCCCACGGGACAGGGAGTACATTCAGTACTTC
>TRBV5-8|TRBJ1-1|14|TRBD1|many
CASSPDRANTEAFF
TGTGCCAGCAGCCCGGACAGGGCGAACACTGAAGCTTTCTTT
>TRBV7-9|TRBJ2-2|13|TRBD1|many
CASSQTGTGELFF
TGTGCCAGCAGCCAGACAGGGACCGGGGAGCTGTTTTTT
>TRBV3-1|TRBJ1-2|18|.|many
CASSQDVAGAGLNYGYTF
TGTGCCAGCAGCCAAGATGTGGCAGGGGCGGGATTGAACTATGGCTACACCTTC
>TRBV29-1|TRBJ2-3|13|TRBD1|medium-sized
CSGDRGSTDTQYF
TGCAGCGGGGACAGGGGGTCCACAGATACGCAGTATTTT
>TRBV24-1|TRBJ2-2|16|TRBD1|many
CATSAPAGTDTGELFF
TGTGCCACCAGTGCCCCTGCCGGGACAGATACCGGGGAGCTGTTTTTT
>TRBV12-3/TRBV12-4|TRBJ2-5|17|.|many
CASSSSGTGEPLETQYF
TGTGCCAGCAGTTCTAGTGGGACGGGGGAGCCATTGGAGACCCAGTACTTC
>TRBV14|TRBJ2-3|14|.|.
CASSQDVNTDTQYF
TGTGCCAGCAGCCAAGATGTGAACACAGATACGCAGTATTTT
>TRBV6-1|TRBJ2-2|17|.|many
CASSEGEGEVYAGELFF
TGTGCCAGCAGTGAAGGGGAAGGGGAGGTCTATGCCGGGGAGCTGTTTTTT
>TRBV28|TRBJ2-5|16|TRBD2|many
CASRVLWTSGSETQYF
TGTGCCAGCAGGGTCCTTTGGACTAGCGGGAGTGAGACCCAGTACTTC
>TRBV5-6|TRBJ1-5|15|.|.
CASSLNTLSNQPQHF
TGTGCCAGCAGCTTAAACACCCTTAGCAATCAGCCCCAGCATTTT
>TRBV7-6|TRBJ2-7|16|TRBD2|many
CASSAEASGGIYEQYF
TGTGCCAGCAGCGCTGAGGCTAGCGGGGGTATCTACGAGCAGTACTTC
>TRBV4-3|TRBJ1-1|17|.|.
CASSQAHTGTMITEAFF
TGCGCCAGCAGCCAGGCTCATACAGGGACTATGATCACTGAAGCTTTCTTT
>TRBV30|TRBJ1-4|15|.|many
CAWSVPRQTREKLFF
TGTGCCTGGAGTGTGCCCCGGCAGACTCGGGAAAAACTGTTTTTT
>TRBV29-1|TRBJ2-3|15|.|many
CSVELGRTSTDTQYF
TGCAGCGTTGAATTGGGGCGGACTAGCACAGATACGCAGTATTTT
>TRBV4-2|TRBJ2-3|12|.|many
CASRDQGDTQYF
TGTGCCAGCAGGGATCAGGGAGATACGCAGTATTTT
>TRBV28|TRBJ1-4|16|.|many
CASRLDPGATNEKLFF
TGTGCCAGCAGATTGGACCCAGGAGCAACTAATGAAAAACTGTTTTTT
>TRBV20-1|TRBJ1-5|17|.|many
CSAREARQGNSNQPQHF
TGCAGTGCTAGAGAGGCGCGGCAGGGAAATAGCAATCAGCCCCAGCATTTT
>TRBV25-1|TRBJ2-1|11|.|many
CASSERVEQFF
TGTGCCAGCAGTGAACGGGTTGAGCAGTTCTTC
>TRBV7-2|TRBJ2-7|13|TRBD2|medium-sized
CASSLILAGEQYF
TGTGCCAGCAGCCTGATTCTAGCGGGTGAGCAGTACTTC
>TRBV9|TRBJ2-5|14|.|many
CASSVAYGMETQYF
TGTGCCAGCAGCGTAGCATACGGGATGGAGACCCAGTACTTC
>TRBV29-1|TRBJ2-7|14|TRBD1|many
CSVEQTGGTYEQYF
TGCAGCGTTGAACAGACAGGGGGCACTTACGAGCAGTACTTC
>TRBV4-3|TRBJ2-7|13|.|many
CASSPSGGYEQYF
TGCGCCAGCAGCCCCTCTGGTGGGTACGAGCAGTACTTC
>TRBV18|TRBJ2-1|15|TRBD2|many
CASSPSGNYYNEQFF
TGTGCCAGCTCTCCTAGCGGGAACTACTACAATGAGCAGTTCTTC
>TRBV21-1|TRBJ1-5|17|.|many
CASSKGTGAKWGQPQHF
TGTGCCAGCAGCAAGGGGACAGGGGCGAAGTGGGGTCAGCCCCAGCATTTT
>TRBV27|TRBJ1-6|15|.|many
CASSLDTIYNSPLHF
TGTGCCAGCAGTTTGGACACGATCTATAATTCACCCCTCCACTTT
>TRBV20-1|TRBJ2-7|13|TRBD2|many
CSVELAGAYEQYF
TGCAGTGTTGAACTAGCGGGAGCTTACGAGCAGTACTTC
>TRBV13|TRBJ1-1|15|.|many
CASSNPGPVGTEAFF
TGTGCCAGCAGCAACCCCGGCCCAGTAGGCACTGAAGCTTTCTTT
>TRBV20-1|TRBJ2-7|12|.|many
CSARDFRDEQYF
TGCAGTGCTAGAGATTTTCGGGACGAGCAGTACTTC